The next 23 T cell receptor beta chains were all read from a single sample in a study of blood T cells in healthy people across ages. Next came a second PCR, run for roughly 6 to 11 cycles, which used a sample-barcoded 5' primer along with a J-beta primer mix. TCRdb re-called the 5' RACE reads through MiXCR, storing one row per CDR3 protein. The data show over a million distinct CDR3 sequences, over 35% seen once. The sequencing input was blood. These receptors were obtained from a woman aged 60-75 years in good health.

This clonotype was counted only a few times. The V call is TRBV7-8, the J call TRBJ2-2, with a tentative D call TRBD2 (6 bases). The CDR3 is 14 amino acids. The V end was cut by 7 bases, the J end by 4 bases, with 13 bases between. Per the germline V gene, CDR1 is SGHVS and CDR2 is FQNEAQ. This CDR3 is CASKEGWTTGELFF. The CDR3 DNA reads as TGTGCCAGCAAGGAGGGTTGGACCACCGGGGAGCTGTTTTTT.

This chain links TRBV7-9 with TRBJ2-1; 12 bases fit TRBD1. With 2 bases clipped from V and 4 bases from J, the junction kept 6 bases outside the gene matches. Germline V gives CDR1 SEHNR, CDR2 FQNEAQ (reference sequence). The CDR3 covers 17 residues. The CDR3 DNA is TGTGCCAGCAGCTTATTTATGGGACAGGGGGCTTACAATGAGCAGTTCTTC. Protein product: CASSLFMGQGAYNEQFF. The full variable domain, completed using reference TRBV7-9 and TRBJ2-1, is DTGVSQNPRHKITKRGQNVTFRCDPISEHNRLYWYRQTLGQGPEFLTYFQNEAQLEKSRLLSDRFSAERPKGSFSTLEIQRTEQGDSAMYLCASSLFMGQGAYNEQFFGPGTRLTVL.

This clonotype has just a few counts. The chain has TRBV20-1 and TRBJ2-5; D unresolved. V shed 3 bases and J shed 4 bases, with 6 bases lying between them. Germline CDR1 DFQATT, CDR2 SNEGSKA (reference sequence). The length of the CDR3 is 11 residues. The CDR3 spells CSASFGETQYF. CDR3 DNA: TGCAGTGCTAGCTTTGGAGAGACCCAGTACTTC.

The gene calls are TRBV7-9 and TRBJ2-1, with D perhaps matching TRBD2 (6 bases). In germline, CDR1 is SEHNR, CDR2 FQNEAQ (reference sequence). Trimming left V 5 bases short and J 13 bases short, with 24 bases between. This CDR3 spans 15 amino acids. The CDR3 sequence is CASSPGGLTGETQFF. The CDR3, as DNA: TGTGCCAGCAGCCCCGGCGGACTAACGGGGGAGACCCAGTTCTTC. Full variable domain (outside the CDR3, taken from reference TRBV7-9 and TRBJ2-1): DTGVSQNPRHKITKRGQNVTFRCDPISEHNRLYWYRQTLGQGPEFLTYFQNEAQLEKSRLLSDRFSAERPKGSFSTLEIQRTEQGDSAMYLCASSPGGLTGETQFFGPGTRLTVL.

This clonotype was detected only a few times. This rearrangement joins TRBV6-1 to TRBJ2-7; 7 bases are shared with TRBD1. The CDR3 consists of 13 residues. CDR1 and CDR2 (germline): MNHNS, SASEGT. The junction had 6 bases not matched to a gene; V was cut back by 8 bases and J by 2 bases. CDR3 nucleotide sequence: TGTGCCAGCCGACAGGGCGGACCCTACGAGCAGTACTTC. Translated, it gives CASRQGGPYEQYF.

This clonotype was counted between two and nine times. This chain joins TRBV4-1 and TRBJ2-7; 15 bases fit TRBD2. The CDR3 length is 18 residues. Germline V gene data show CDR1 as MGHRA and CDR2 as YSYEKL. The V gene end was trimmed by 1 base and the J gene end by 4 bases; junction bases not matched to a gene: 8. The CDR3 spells CASSQVFRTSGRGYEQYF. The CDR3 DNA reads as TGCGCCAGCAGCCAAGTCTTTCGGACTAGCGGGAGGGGATACGAGCAGTACTTC.

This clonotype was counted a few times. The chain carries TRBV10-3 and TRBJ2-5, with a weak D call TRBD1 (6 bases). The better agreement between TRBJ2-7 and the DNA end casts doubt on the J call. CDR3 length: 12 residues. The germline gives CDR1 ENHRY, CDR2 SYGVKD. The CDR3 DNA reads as TGTGCCATCAGCGATGGACAGACCGAGCAGTACTTC. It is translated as CAISDGQTEQYF.

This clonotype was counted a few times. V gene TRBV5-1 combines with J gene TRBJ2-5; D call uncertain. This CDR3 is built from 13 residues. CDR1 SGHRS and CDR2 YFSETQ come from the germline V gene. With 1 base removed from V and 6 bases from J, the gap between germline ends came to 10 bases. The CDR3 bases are TGCGCCAGCAGCTTGTTAGGGTTGCAGACCCAGTACTTC. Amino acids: CASSLLGLQTQYF.

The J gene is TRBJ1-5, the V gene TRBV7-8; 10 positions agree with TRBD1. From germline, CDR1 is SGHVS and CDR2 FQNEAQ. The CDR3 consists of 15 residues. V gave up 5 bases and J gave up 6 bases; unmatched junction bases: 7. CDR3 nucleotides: TGTGCCAGCAGCACAGGGACAGGGGTGGGTCAGCCCCAGCATTTT. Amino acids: CASSTGTGVGQPQHF.

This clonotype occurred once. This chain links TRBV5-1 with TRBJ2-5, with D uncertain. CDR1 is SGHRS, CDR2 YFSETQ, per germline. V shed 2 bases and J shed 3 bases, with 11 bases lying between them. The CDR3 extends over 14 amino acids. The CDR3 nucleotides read TGCGCCAGCAGCTTCCGGAACAGAGAAGAGACCCAGTACTTC. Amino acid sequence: CASSFRNREETQYF. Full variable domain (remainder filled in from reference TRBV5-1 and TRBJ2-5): KAGVTQTPRYLIKTRGQQVTLSCSPISGHRSVSWYQQTPGQGLQFLFEYFSETQRNKGNFPGRFSGRQFSNSRSEMNVSTLELGDSALYLCASSFRNREETQYFGPGTRLLVL.

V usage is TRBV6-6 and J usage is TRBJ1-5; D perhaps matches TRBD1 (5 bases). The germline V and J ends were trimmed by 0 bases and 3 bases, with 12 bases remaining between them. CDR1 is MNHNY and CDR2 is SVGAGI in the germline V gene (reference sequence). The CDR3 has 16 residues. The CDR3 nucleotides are TGTGCCAGCAGTTACTCTAATCAGGGAAACAATCAGCCCCAGCATTTT. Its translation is CASSYSNQGNNQPQHF.

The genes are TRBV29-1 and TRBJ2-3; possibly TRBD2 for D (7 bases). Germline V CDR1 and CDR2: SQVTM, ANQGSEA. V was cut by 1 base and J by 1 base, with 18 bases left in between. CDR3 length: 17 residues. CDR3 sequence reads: CSVEGQARGGGTDTQYF. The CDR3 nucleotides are TGCAGCGTTGAAGGCCAGGCGAGGGGGGGGGGCACAGATACGCAGTATTTT.

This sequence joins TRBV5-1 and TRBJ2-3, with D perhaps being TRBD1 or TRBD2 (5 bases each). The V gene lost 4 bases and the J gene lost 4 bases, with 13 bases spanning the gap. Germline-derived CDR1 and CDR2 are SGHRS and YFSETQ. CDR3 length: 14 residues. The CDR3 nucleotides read TGCGCCAGCAGCCTAGGGACCAGTCCAGATACGCAGTATTTT. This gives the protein CASSLGTSPDTQYF.

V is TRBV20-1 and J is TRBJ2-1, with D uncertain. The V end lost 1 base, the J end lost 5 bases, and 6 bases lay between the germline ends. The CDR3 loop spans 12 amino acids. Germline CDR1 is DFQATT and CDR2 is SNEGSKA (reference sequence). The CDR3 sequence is CSARGLNNEQFF. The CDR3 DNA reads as TGCAGTGCTAGAGGGCTTAACAATGAGCAGTTCTTC.

CDR3 amino acids: CASSLPPGTSEPYEQYF. The CDR3 nucleotides read TGTGCCAGCAGCCTTCCTCCCGGGACTAGCGAGCCCTACGAGCAGTACTTC. The gene calls are TRBV2 and TRBJ2-7; 10 nucleotides line up with TRBD2. In germline, CDR1 is SNHLY, CDR2 FYNNEI. This CDR3 is built from 17 residues. The junction had 13 bases not matched to a gene; V was cut back by 6 bases and J by 2 bases. Drawing the rest from reference TRBV2 and TRBJ2-7, the complete variable domain is EPEVTQTPSHQVTQMGQEVILRCVPISNHLYFYWYRQILGQKVEFLVSFYNNEISEKSEIFDDQFSVERPDGSNFTLKIRSTKLEDSAMYFCASSLPPGTSEPYEQYFGPGTRLTVT.

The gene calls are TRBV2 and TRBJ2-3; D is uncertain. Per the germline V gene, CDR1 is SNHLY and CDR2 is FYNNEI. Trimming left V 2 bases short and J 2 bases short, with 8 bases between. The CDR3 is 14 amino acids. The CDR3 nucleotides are TGTGCCAGCAGTGAATCGCCCCACACAGATACGCAGTATTTT. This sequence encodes CASSESPHTDTQYF.

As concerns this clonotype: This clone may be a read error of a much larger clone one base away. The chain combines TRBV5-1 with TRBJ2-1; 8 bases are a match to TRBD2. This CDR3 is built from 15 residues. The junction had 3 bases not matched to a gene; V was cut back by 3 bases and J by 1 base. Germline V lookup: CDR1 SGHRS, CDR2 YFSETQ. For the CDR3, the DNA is TGCGCCAGCAGCTGTATAGCGGGGTCCTACAATGAGCAGTTCTTC. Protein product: CASSCIAGSYNEQFF.

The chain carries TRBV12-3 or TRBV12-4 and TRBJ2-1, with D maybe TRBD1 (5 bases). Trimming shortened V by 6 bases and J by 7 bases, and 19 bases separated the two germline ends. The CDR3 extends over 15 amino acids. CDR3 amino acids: CASRLYQGRQNEQFF. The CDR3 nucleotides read TGTGCCAGCAGACTATACCAGGGTAGGCAAAATGAGCAGTTCTTC.

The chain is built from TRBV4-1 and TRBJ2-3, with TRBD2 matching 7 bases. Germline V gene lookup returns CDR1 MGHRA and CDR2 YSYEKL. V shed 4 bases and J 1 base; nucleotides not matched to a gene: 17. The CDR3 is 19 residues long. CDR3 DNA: TGCGCCAGCAGCCCCGGAGTCCTCGGAGTTACTAGCGGCACAGATACGCAGTATTTT. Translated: CASSPGVLGVTSGTDTQYF.

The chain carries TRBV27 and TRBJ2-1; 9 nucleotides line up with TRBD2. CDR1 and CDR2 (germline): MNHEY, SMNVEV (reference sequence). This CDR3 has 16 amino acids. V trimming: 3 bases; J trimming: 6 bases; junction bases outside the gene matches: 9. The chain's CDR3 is CASSLDVPGLANEQFF. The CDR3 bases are TGTGCCAGCAGTTTGGACGTACCGGGACTAGCCAATGAGCAGTTCTTC.

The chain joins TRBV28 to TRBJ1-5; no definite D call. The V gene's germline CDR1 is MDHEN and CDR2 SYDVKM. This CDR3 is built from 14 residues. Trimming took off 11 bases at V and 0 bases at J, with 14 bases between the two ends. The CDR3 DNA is TGTGCCGCCCGGACGGGGTATAGCAATCAGCCCCAGCATTTT. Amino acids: CAARTGYSNQPQHF.

CDR3 DNA: TGTGCCAGCAACAGAAGACAGCGTCCCTATGGAAAACTGTTTTTT. Amino acids: CASNRRQRPYGKLFF. The V and J genes are TRBV13 and TRBJ1-4, with TRBD1 as a possible D gene (5 bases). The V end was cut by 7 bases, the J end by 10 bases, with 22 bases between. The germline V gene encodes CDR1 PRHDT and CDR2 FYEKMQ (reference sequence). The CDR3 contains 15 residues.

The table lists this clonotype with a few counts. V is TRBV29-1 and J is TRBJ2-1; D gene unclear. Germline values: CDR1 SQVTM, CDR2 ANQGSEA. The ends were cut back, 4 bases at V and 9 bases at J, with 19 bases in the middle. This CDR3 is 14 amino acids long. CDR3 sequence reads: CSVALEKVKGEQFF. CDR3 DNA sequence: TGCAGCGTTGCACTCGAAAAAGTAAAGGGTGAGCAGTTCTTC.